These 27 T cell receptor beta chains came from one sample sequenced in a study of identical twins. One entry per CDR3 protein results from TCRdb running MiXCR on the 5' RACE reads. The data show some 730,000 distinct CDR3 sequences, with about 20% seen just once and about an eighth held by the top ten. These data are also associated with another study on T cells expressing NK-cell markers.

The sample comprised PBMCs. Source of these receptors: a woman aged 18-35 years in good health.

This clonotype was counted only a few times. CDR3 sequence (DNA): TGTGCCAGCAGTGGAGGGACAGGGCACTACGAGCAGTACTTC. As protein: CASSGGTGHYEQYF. The rearrangement uses TRBV6-1 and TRBJ2-7, with 9 positions matching TRBD1. The CDR3 contains 14 residues. J lost 3 bases, V lost 4 bases, and 4 bases had no gene match. Germline CDR1 reads MNHNS; CDR2 reads SASEGT.

The genes are TRBV12-5 and TRBJ1-2; D is undetermined. Germline-derived CDR1 and CDR2 are LGHNT and FRNRAP. V gave up 2 bases and J gave up 7 bases, with 11 bases separating them. CDR3 size: 13 residues. CDR3 amino acids: CASGLPLKGGYTF. DNA of the CDR3: TGTGCTAGTGGTTTGCCCCTAAAAGGTGGCTACACCTTC.

CDR3 sequence reads: CSASRGQKETQYF. The CDR3 DNA is TGCAGTGCTAGTAGAGGCCAAAAAGAGACCCAGTACTTC. This rearrangement joins TRBV20-1 to TRBJ2-5; no clear D. Germline V gene sequence: CDR1 DFQATT, CDR2 SNEGSKA (reference sequence). The ends were cut back, 3 bases at V and 3 bases at J, with 11 bases in the middle. This CDR3 contains 13 residues.

In its sample, this clonotype was seen a few times. The V call is TRBV20-1, the J call TRBJ1-2, with 8 nucleotides matching TRBD1. The CDR3 is made up of 12 amino acids. J lost 9 bases, V lost 5 bases, and 8 bases had no gene match. Germline CDR1 and CDR2: DFQATT and SNEGSKA (reference sequence). This CDR3 reads CSAAGQGERYTF. The DNA for the CDR3 is TGCAGTGCTGCAGGACAGGGAGAGCGCTACACCTTC.

This clonotype was detected a few times. V is TRBV12-3 or TRBV12-4 and J is TRBJ2-3, with 7 nucleotides matching TRBD2. Unmatched junction bases numbered 10, after V lost 3 bases and J lost 4 bases. The CDR3 totals 16 residues. In DNA form, the CDR3 reads TGTGCCAGCAGTTTCTCGAGCGGGAACGAGCCAGATACGCAGTATTTT. Its translation is CASSFSSGNEPDTQYF.

This clonotype appeared many times. The CDR3 protein is CASSHRTSGSYEQYF. The DNA for the CDR3 is TGTGCCAGCAGCCACAGGACTAGCGGTTCCTACGAGCAGTACTTC. This chain joins TRBV12-3 or TRBV12-4 and TRBJ2-7; the match to TRBD2 covers 10 bases. This CDR3 has 15 amino acids. After removal of 6 bases from V and 1 base from J, the junction contained 6 bases not matched to a gene.

Only a few counts were recorded for this clonotype. The chain is built from TRBV6-5 and TRBJ2-6; 9 bases match TRBD1. From germline, CDR1 is MNHEY and CDR2 SVGAGI. The V gene end was trimmed by 4 bases and the J gene end by 5 bases; junction bases not matched to a gene: 9. The length of the CDR3 is 17 residues. As DNA, the CDR3 is TGTGCCAGCAGTTTCTCCGGGACAGGGAGGAGGGCCAACGTCCTGACTTTC. Encoded protein: CASSFSGTGRRANVLTF.

In its sample, this clonotype was seen many times. The chain uses TRBV6-1 and TRBJ2-7; 7 bases match TRBD1. CDR1 is MNHNS and CDR2 is SASEGT in the germline V gene. The trim removed 7 bases at V and 4 bases at J, leaving 13 bases unmatched. This CDR3 has 15 amino acids. CDR3 bases: TGTGCCAGCACCCTGAGACAGGGATTTCGGTACGAGCAGTACTTC. It translates to CASTLRQGFRYEQYF.

The chain links TRBV5-1 to TRBJ2-3, with TRBD1 as a possible D gene (5 bases). This CDR3 has 13 amino acids. From germline, CDR1 is SGHRS and CDR2 YFSETQ. The V end lost 1 base, the J end lost 5 bases, and 8 bases lay between the germline ends. The CDR3 sequence: CASSLSQGDTQYF. The CDR3 region has the DNA TGCGCCAGCAGCTTGTCTCAGGGAGATACGCAGTATTTT. Drawing the rest from reference TRBV5-1 and TRBJ2-3, the complete variable domain is KAGVTQTPRYLIKTRGQQVTLSCSPISGHRSVSWYQQTPGQGLQFLFEYFSETQRNKGNFPGRFSGRQFSNSRSEMNVSTLELGDSALYLCASSLSQGDTQYFGPGTRLTVL.

Only a few counts were recorded for this clonotype. The CDR3 loop is CASSQGTSGTQQYF. CDR3 DNA: TGTGCCAGCAGCCAGGGGACTAGCGGGACGCAGCAGTACTTC. The chain recombines TRBV3-1 with TRBJ2-7; 13 bases line up with TRBD2. J lost 8 bases, V lost 3 bases, and 4 bases had no gene match. Germline loops: CDR1 LGHDT, CDR2 YNNKEL (reference sequence). CDR3 length: 14 amino acids.

The rearrangement joins TRBV7-9 to TRBJ2-5; a possible D gene is TRBD2 (6 bases). V dropped 5 bases and J dropped 5 bases, with 21 bases sitting between them. This CDR3 has 16 residues. The germline gives CDR1 SEHNR, CDR2 FQNEAQ (reference sequence). The CDR3 DNA is TGTGCCAGCAGCGCCCCACTAGCTCCGGGCCGGGAGACCCAGTACTTC. This translates into CASSAPLAPGRETQYF.

The chain couples TRBV6-1 to TRBJ1-2; no definite D call. Trimming removed 8 bases from V and 10 bases from J, with 8 bases in between. The V gene's germline CDR1 is MNHNS and CDR2 SASEGT. The CDR3 extends over 9 amino acids. The chain's CDR3 is CASGTTYTF. CDR3 in DNA: TGTGCCAGCGGTACAACCTACACCTTC.

Only a few counts were recorded for this clonotype. In DNA form, the CDR3 reads TGTGCCAGCAATACCCACGGTACAGGGGATAACTATGGCTACACCTTC. Protein sequence: CASNTHGTGDNYGYTF. V is TRBV6-1 and J is TRBJ1-2, with TRBD1 matching over 7 bases. After removal of 7 bases from V and 1 base from J, the junction contained 12 bases not matched to a gene. In germline, CDR1 is MNHNS, CDR2 SASEGT. This CDR3 has 16 amino acids.

In this sample, this clonotype turned up a few times. J is TRBJ1-1 and V is TRBV11-2; D might be TRBD1 (6 bases). This CDR3 is 15 amino acids long. Germline loops: CDR1 SGHAT, CDR2 FQNNGV. V was cut by 5 bases and J by 1 base, with 14 bases left in between. The CDR3 sequence: CASSQTGQRNTEAFF. Written as DNA, the CDR3 is TGTGCCAGCAGCCAGACCGGACAGAGGAACACTGAAGCTTTCTTT.

The rearrangement links TRBV7-9 to TRBJ2-5; TRBD2 matches 8 bases. V lost 3 bases and J lost 3; bases outside the gene matches: 9. This CDR3 is built from 16 residues. Germline loops: CDR1 SEHNR, CDR2 FQNEAQ (reference sequence). The CDR3 reads CASSFPPGGPKETQYF. The CDR3 bases are TGTGCCAGCAGCTTTCCTCCGGGAGGGCCGAAAGAGACCCAGTACTTC.

This clonotype has more than one count but fewer than ten. This sequence joins TRBV5-5 and TRBJ2-1; 10 bases align to TRBD1. Germline V gene sequence: CDR1 SGHKS, CDR2 YYEKEE (reference sequence). Losses at the gene ends were 5 bases for V and 5 bases for J; bases not matched to a gene: 1. The CDR3 has 13 amino acids. The CDR3 spells CASRDRGNNEQFF. The CDR3, as DNA: TGTGCCAGCAGGGACAGGGGGAACAATGAGCAGTTCTTC. Using reference TRBV5-5 and TRBJ2-1 for the parts outside the CDR3, the full variable domain is DAGVTQSPTHLIKTRGQQVTLRCSPISGHKSVSWYQQVLGQGPQFIFQYYEKEERGRGNFPDRFSARQFPNYSSELNVNALLLGDSALYLCASRDRGNNEQFFGPGTRLTVL.

This clonotype was seen a few times. For the CDR3, the DNA is TGCGCCAGCAGCTTGGCCACCTGGGGGAGGGACCGGAATGAGCAGTTCTTC. It encodes CASSLATWGRDRNEQFF. The V and J genes are TRBV5-1 and TRBJ2-1; 7 bases are shared with TRBD2. The CDR3 runs to 17 residues. Germline V CDR1 and CDR2: SGHRS, YFSETQ. V shed 0 bases and J 7 bases; nucleotides not matched to a gene: 13.

The rearrangement links TRBV6-5 to TRBJ2-3, with 10 bases lining up with TRBD2. The V and J ends lost 4 bases and 3 bases, in that order; junction bases with no gene match: 10. This CDR3 spans 17 amino acids. The germline CDR1 and CDR2 sequences are MNHEY and SVGAGI. The CDR3 sequence is CASSSLLAGAGTDTQYF. The CDR3 bases are TGTGCCAGCAGTTCCCTGCTAGCGGGGGCGGGTACAGATACGCAGTATTTT.

A note on this clonotype: The junction does not match germline at one end; this may be a read error. The chain employs TRBV20-1 and TRBJ2-7; D uncertain. From germline, CDR1 is DFQATT and CDR2 SNEGSKA (reference sequence). This CDR3 region has 13 residues. CDR3 DNA sequence: TGCAGTGCTAGTCTCTCGTTTACCTACAAGCAGTACTTC. Its translation is CSASLSFTYKQYF.

CDR3 sequence reads: CASSRGATEAFF. CDR3 bases: TGTGCCAGCTCCCGAGGTGCCACTGAAGCTTTCTTT. V is TRBV18 and J is TRBJ1-1; unclear D gene. V dropped 6 bases and J dropped 4 bases, with 9 bases sitting between them. Germline CDR1 is KGHSH and CDR2 is LQKENI. This CDR3 spans 12 amino acids.

There are many counts of this clonotype. The chain carries TRBV2 and TRBJ2-1, with a tentative D call TRBD1 (5 bases). V was pared by 6 bases and J by 5 bases, with 11 bases between. This CDR3 region has 13 residues. CDR1 and CDR2 (germline): SNHLY, FYNNEI. CDR3 sequence: CASRKTDHNEQFF. In DNA form, the CDR3 reads TGTGCCAGCAGGAAGACAGATCACAATGAGCAGTTCTTC.

The chain uses TRBV29-1 and TRBJ2-5; the D is unclear. CDR3 length equals 12 residues. Germline CDR1 and CDR2: SQVTM and ANQGSEA. Trimming pared 5 bases from V and 4 bases from J, leaving 11 bases between. The CDR3 bases are TGCAGCGTTCTCTCCCTGGCAGAGACCCAGTACTTC. Protein product: CSVLSLAETQYF. The full variable domain, rest sourced from reference TRBV29-1 and TRBJ2-5, is SAVISQKPSRDICQRGTSLTIQCQVDSQVTMMFWYRQQPGQSLTLIATANQGSEATYESGFVIDKFPISRPNLTFSTLTVSNMSPEDSSIYLCSVLSLAETQYFGPGTRLLVL.

This clonotype was found a few times. This chain connects TRBV7-8 to TRBJ2-3, with TRBD1 matching over 9 bases. The ends lost 5 bases at V and 0 bases at J; junction bases unmatched: 6. CDR3 length: 16 residues. Germline-derived CDR1 and CDR2 are SGHVS and FQNEAQ. This chain's CDR3 is CASSLQTGGSTDTQYF. In DNA form, the CDR3 reads TGTGCCAGCAGCCTCCAGACAGGGGGGAGCACAGATACGCAGTATTTT.

Points on this clonotype: The CDR3 does not end in the conserved phenylalanine or tryptophan, so this is likely a read error. The CDR3: CSVGERETQYS. The CDR3 nucleotides read TGCAGCGTGGGGGAACGAGAGACCCAGTACTCC. The chain carries TRBV29-1 and TRBJ2-5; D tentatively reads TRBD1 or TRBD2 (5 bases each). Looked up from germline, CDR1 is SQVTM and CDR2 is ANQGSEA. CDR3 length: 11 residues. Deletions cut 6 bases from V and 4 bases from J, with 9 bases between.

Regarding this clonotype: Compared with germline, one end of the junction differs, possibly owing to a read error. V is TRBV7-2 and J is TRBJ2-2; the D gene could be TRBD1 or TRBD2 (5 bases each). Germline CDR1 is SGHTA and CDR2 is FQGNSA. The length of the CDR3 is 15 residues. The DNA for the CDR3 is TGTGCCAGCAGCCCCGCCAGGGCGAACACCGGGGAGCTGGTTTTT. This gives the protein CASSPARANTGELVF.

The chain is built from TRBV29-1 and TRBJ2-3, with 10 bases matching TRBD2. Germline values: CDR1 SQVTM, CDR2 ANQGSEA. The CDR3 is made up of 16 amino acids. Trimming removed 3 bases from V and 2 bases from J; junction bases left unmatched: 8. CDR3 loop: CSVDERGGELTDTQYF. The CDR3 DNA reads TGCAGCGTTGACGAGCGGGGGGGAGAACTCACAGATACGCAGTATTTT.

V usage is TRBV30 and J usage is TRBJ1-3; D call uncertain. Trimming pared 3 bases from V and 2 bases from J, leaving 14 bases between. Looked up from germline, CDR1 is GTSNPN and CDR2 is SVGIG (reference sequence). CDR3 length: 15 amino acids. As DNA, the CDR3 is TGTGCCTGGAGATGGGGTTCAGGTACTGGAAACACCATATATTTT. Protein sequence: CAWRWGSGTGNTIYF.